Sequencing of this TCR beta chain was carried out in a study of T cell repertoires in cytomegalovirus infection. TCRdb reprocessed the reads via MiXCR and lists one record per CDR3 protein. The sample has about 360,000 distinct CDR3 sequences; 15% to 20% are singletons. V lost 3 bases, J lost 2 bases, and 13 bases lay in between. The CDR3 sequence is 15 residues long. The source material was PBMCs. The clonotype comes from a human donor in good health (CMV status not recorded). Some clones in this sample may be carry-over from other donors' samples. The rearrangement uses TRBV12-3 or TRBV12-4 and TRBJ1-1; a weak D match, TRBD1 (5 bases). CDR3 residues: CASSFGGDLNTEAFF. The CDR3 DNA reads TGTGCCAGCAGTTTTGGAGGGGATCTAAACACTGAAGCTTTCTTT.